A single sample gave rise to the 21 T cell receptor beta chains below, sequenced in a study of T cell responses to AZD1222 COVID-19 vaccine. Clones were read by immunoSEQ multiplex PCR, and TCRdb kept only the in-frame ones, dropping some. The sample holds 100,000 or so clones, 70% to 90% seen once. The sequences come from peripheral blood, collected 28 days after the second AZD1222 dose. Receptors originate from an adult who received the AZD1222 COVID-19 vaccine.

The chain links TRBV7-2 to TRBJ2-7, with D possibly TRBD1 on 5 matching bases. Germline V CDR1 and CDR2: SGHTA, FQGNSA. The CDR3 extends over 14 amino acids. Trimming took off 5 bases at V and 3 bases at J, with 14 bases between the two ends. Here the CDR3 reads CASSPQGLDYEQYF. The CDR3 coding sequence is TGTGCCAGCAGCCCCCAGGGTCTCGACTACGAGCAGTACTTC.

The V and J genes are TRBV19 and TRBJ1-2; D is uncertain. This CDR3 region has 17 residues. The V end was cut by 3 bases, the J end by 6 bases, with 23 bases between. Looked up from germline, CDR1 is LNHDA and CDR2 is SQIVND (reference sequence). CDR3 DNA: TGTGCCAGTAGTATTCCTAAGGCGTCAGGACGCGAAGATGGCTACACCTTC. Its translation: CASSIPKASGREDGYTF.

The chain uses TRBV7-2 and TRBJ1-1; D is uncertain. The V end lost 2 bases, the J end lost 5 bases, and 9 bases lay between the germline ends. Germline CDR1 reads SGHTA; CDR2 reads FQGNSA. The CDR3 totals 13 residues. CDR3 DNA: TGTGCCAGCAGCTTACAGGTGGAAACTGAAGCTTTCTTT. Encoded protein: CASSLQVETEAFF.

The rearrangement links TRBV27 to TRBJ2-7; 12 bases align to TRBD1. V shed 3 bases, J shed 7 bases, and the junction held 10 bases outside the gene matches. CDR3 size: 16 residues. Germline CDR1 MNHEY, CDR2 SMNVEV (reference sequence). CDR3 in amino acids: CASSLGPGQGAREQYF. DNA of the CDR3: TGTGCCAGCAGTTTGGGTCCGGGACAGGGGGCCAGGGAGCAGTACTTC.

The chain couples TRBV2 to TRBJ1-6; no clear D gene. The CDR3 runs to 15 residues. CDR1 is SNHLY and CDR2 is FYNNEI in the germline V gene. Trimming cost V 3 bases and J 9 bases, with 15 bases left between them. CDR3 DNA: TGTGCCAGCAGTGACGTGCGGTTACGGAGTTCACCCCTCCACTTT. As protein: CASSDVRLRSSPLHF.

V is TRBV3-1 (or the pseudogene TRBV3-2) and J is TRBJ2-3; D perhaps matches TRBD1 (6 bases). The V gene lost 0 bases and the J gene lost 2 bases, with 15 bases spanning the gap. The CDR3 runs to 17 residues. Germline CDR1 LGHDT, CDR2 YNNKEL (reference sequence). As DNA, the CDR3 is TGTGCCAGCAGCCAAGATCTTGCCAGGGACAACACAGATACGCAGTATTTT. Its translation: CASSQDLARDNTDTQYF.

V and J are TRBV7-2 and TRBJ1-5, with a weak D call TRBD1 (5 bases). From germline, CDR1 is SGHTA and CDR2 FQGNSA. Trimming took 5 bases from V and 4 from J, leaving 12 bases between them. This CDR3 is built from 14 residues. The CDR3 spells CASSPGGANQPQHF. In nucleotides, the CDR3 is TGTGCCAGCAGCCCGGGAGGGGCGAATCAGCCCCAGCATTTT.

This clone was observed a single time. The chain couples TRBV9 to TRBJ2-3; possible D gene TRBD1, 6 bases. The CDR3 is 15 amino acids. Per germline, CDR1 SGDLS and CDR2 YYNGEE. Deletions cut 2 bases from V and 5 bases from J, with 15 bases between. In nucleotides, the CDR3 is TGTGCCAGCAGCGTTAAACAGGGTAGTCAAGATACGCAGTATTTT. Amino acid sequence: CASSVKQGSQDTQYF. Combining the CDR3 with reference TRBV9 and TRBJ2-3 gives the whole variable domain DSGVTQTPKHLITATGQRVTLRCSPRSGDLSVYWYQQSLDQGLQFLIQYYNGEERAKGNILERFSAQQFPDLHSELNLSSLELGDSALYFCASSVKQGSQDTQYFGPGTRLTVL.

The chain couples TRBV3-1 (or the pseudogene TRBV3-2) to TRBJ2-7; 8 nucleotides line up with TRBD2. This CDR3 is 14 amino acids long. Germline CDR1 and CDR2: LGHDT and YNNKEL (reference sequence). V lost 1 base and J lost 6; bases outside the gene matches: 5. The CDR3 protein is CASSQAAGGLEQYF. The CDR3, as DNA: TGTGCCAGCAGCCAAGCGGCGGGGGGCCTCGAGCAGTACTTC.

This chain joins TRBV7-6 and TRBJ1-6, with 7 bases that match TRBD1. Germline CDR1 and CDR2: SGHVS and FNYEAQ. CDR3 size: 15 residues. V was clipped by 5 bases and J by 10 bases; unmatched bases: 11. For the CDR3, the DNA is TGTGCCAGCAGCCACGGAGACAGGGTCCAATCACCCCTCCACTTT. Translation gives CASSHGDRVQSPLHF.

The CDR3 here is CAWSVSSLEQYF. The CDR3 DNA reads TGTGCCTGGAGTGTAAGCTCCCTCGAGCAGTACTTC. J is TRBJ2-7 and V is TRBV30; D gene uncertain. The germline gives CDR1 GTSNPN, CDR2 SVGIG (reference sequence). CDR3 length equals 12 residues. V lost 0 bases to trimming and J lost 6 bases, with 9 bases between them.

This chain uses TRBV27 with TRBJ2-5, with D possibly being TRBD2 (7 bases). CDR1 is MNHEY, CDR2 SMNVEV, per germline (reference sequence). The V end was cut by 3 bases, the J end by 2 bases, with 13 bases between. This CDR3 is 15 amino acids long. The CDR3 loop is CASSLGGRGQETQYF. The CDR3 nucleotides read TGTGCCAGCAGTTTGGGTGGGAGGGGGCAAGAGACCCAGTACTTC.

The chain employs TRBV5-1 and TRBJ2-5; 12 bases map to TRBD2. The trim removed 4 bases at V and 0 bases at J, leaving 10 bases unmatched. The CDR3 has 18 amino acids. Germline V gene data show CDR1 as SGHRS and CDR2 as YFSETQ. The CDR3 DNA is TGCGCCAGCAGCGTCGCGGGACTAGCGGGTGGGTACCAAGAGACCCAGTACTTC. Translating gives CASSVAGLAGGYQETQYF.

This clone was recorded a few times. The chain links TRBV19 to TRBJ2-1; D may be TRBD1 (5 bases). The CDR3 runs to 15 residues. Germline-derived CDR1 and CDR2 are LNHDA and SQIVND (reference sequence). Trimming left V 7 bases short and J 7 bases short, with 20 bases between. For the CDR3, the DNA is TGTGCCAGTACGTCTGGGGCCAGTGCCAGGAATGAGCAGTTCTTC. This encodes CASTSGASARNEQFF.

This rearrangement joins TRBV27 to TRBJ1-2; possibly TRBD1 for D (6 bases). The germline V and J ends were trimmed by 5 bases and 3 bases, with 22 bases remaining between them. CDR1 and CDR2 (germline): MNHEY, SMNVEV (reference sequence). The CDR3 contains 17 residues. Written as DNA, the CDR3 is TGTGCCAGCAGTCCCAGTTTAATTGGAGGGGGGCACTATGGCTACACCTTC. Translation gives CASSPSLIGGGHYGYTF.

In DNA form, the CDR3 reads TGCGCCAGCAGCCAAGATCGAACAGGGGCGGGGGCTGACGAGCAGTACTTC. Its protein is CASSQDRTGAGADEQYF. The chain couples TRBV4-3 to TRBJ2-7; D possibly matches TRBD1 or TRBD2 (7 bases each). The CDR3 is made up of 17 amino acids. V was trimmed by 0 bases and J by 5 bases, leaving 20 bases between them. Germline values: CDR1 LGHNA, CDR2 YSLEER.

In regard to this clone: Other nucleotide sequences from this sample produce the same CDR3. CDR3 sequence (DNA): TGTGCCAGCGGCTCGTGGGCTGGAGGATCGTCACCCCTCCACTTT. Protein product: CASGSWAGGSSPLHF. The chain recombines TRBV27 with TRBJ1-6; no reliable D call. This CDR3 comprises 15 residues. The germline V gene encodes CDR1 MNHEY and CDR2 SMNVEV (reference sequence). Trimming removed 8 bases at V and 10 bases at J, with 21 bases between.

The genes are TRBV18 and TRBJ2-2; D possibly corresponds to TRBD1 (6 bases). Trimming took off 6 bases at V and 1 base at J, with 6 bases between the two ends. In germline, CDR1 is KGHSH, CDR2 LQKENI. This CDR3 comprises 13 residues. CDR3 in amino acids: CASSGQNTGELFF. DNA of the CDR3: TGTGCCAGCTCGGGACAGAACACCGGGGAGCTGTTTTTT.

The chain carries TRBV5-6 and TRBJ2-1, with 7 nucleotides matching TRBD2. With 1 base clipped from V and 4 bases from J, the junction kept 8 bases outside the gene matches. CDR1 is SGHDT and CDR2 is YYEEEE in the germline V gene. CDR3 length: 16 amino acids. In DNA, the CDR3 is TGTGCCAGCAGCTTGAAAGGCGGGAGTACTTACAATGAGCAGTTCTTC. It codes for CASSLKGGSTYNEQFF.

The rearrangement links TRBV2 to TRBJ2-1; unclear D gene. V dropped 2 bases and J dropped 6 bases, with 5 bases sitting between them. The CDR3 length is 12 residues. Germline V gene data show CDR1 as SNHLY and CDR2 as FYNNEI. CDR3 DNA: TGTGCCAGCAGTGAAAGGCTCAATGAGCAGTTCTTC. It codes for CASSERLNEQFF.

V gene TRBV9 combines with J gene TRBJ2-3; D may be TRBD2 (7 bases). Between the trimmed V and J ends, which lost 0 bases and 7 bases, there was a span of 15 bases. The CDR3 is 15 residues long. CDR1 SGDLS and CDR2 YYNGEE come from the germline V gene. The CDR3 DNA sequence: TGTGCCAGCAGCGTAGAAGGGAGGGGGGACCATACGCAGTATTTT. Translating gives CASSVEGRGDHTQYF.